This T cell receptor beta chain was sequenced in a study of cytomegalovirus exposure and HLA in healthy donors. Concerning this clone: Its antigen is undetermined.

The CDR3 is 13 amino acids. V lost 7 bases, J lost 8 bases, and 9 bases stayed unmatched. Germline lookup yields CDR1 SGHRS and CDR2 YFSETQ. The PCR contained 60 Vbeta and 13 Jbeta primers. Original processing notes: In a later analysis, of tens of millions of unique beta chains, about 11 million appeared in at least two donors. The data were produced by immunoSEQ multiplex PCR, yet TCRdb's version contains in-frame clones alone and is incomplete. V and J calls and clone size follow that table, whereas D and trimming were derived from the DNA. The data contain roughly 150,000 clones, approximately 82% of them singletons. General observations from the study: Presence/absence results assume similar sequencing depth per donor, which may not hold.

Sequencing input: PBMCs. The V call is TRBV5-1, the J call TRBJ2-1; 7 positions agree with TRBD2. The clonotype originates from a man younger than 30 in good health and CMV-seropositive. CDR3 sequence reads: CASSAGEAYEQFF. CDR3 nucleotides: TGCGCCAGCTCCGCGGGGGAGGCCTATGAGCAGTTCTTC.